This T cell receptor beta chain was sequenced during a study of identical twins. J was trimmed by 10 bases and V by 3 bases; bases with no gene match: 8. Germline loops: CDR1 SGDLS, CDR2 YYNGEE. The CDR3 totals 15 residues. In TCRdb, the 5' RACE reads were re-called with MiXCR into one record per CDR3 protein. The data contain 470,000 or so distinct CDR3 sequences, 20% to 25% of them seen just once; the ten biggest clones take up about 3%. These data also featured in a second study, about T cells expressing NK-cell markers. From that second work: Of the CD8+ T cell pool in six donors, about 1.0-7.0% was accounted for by dominant NKG2C+ clonotypes.

The rearrangement links TRBV9 to TRBJ2-1; 12 bases match TRBD2. The sequence was collected from a woman in her late teens or twenties in good health. The sample consisted of CD4+ T cells sorted from blood. CDR3 nucleotide sequence: TGTGCCAGCAGCGCGCTAGCGGGGGGGCCCAGCGAGCAGTTCTTC. This translates into CASSALAGGPSEQFF.